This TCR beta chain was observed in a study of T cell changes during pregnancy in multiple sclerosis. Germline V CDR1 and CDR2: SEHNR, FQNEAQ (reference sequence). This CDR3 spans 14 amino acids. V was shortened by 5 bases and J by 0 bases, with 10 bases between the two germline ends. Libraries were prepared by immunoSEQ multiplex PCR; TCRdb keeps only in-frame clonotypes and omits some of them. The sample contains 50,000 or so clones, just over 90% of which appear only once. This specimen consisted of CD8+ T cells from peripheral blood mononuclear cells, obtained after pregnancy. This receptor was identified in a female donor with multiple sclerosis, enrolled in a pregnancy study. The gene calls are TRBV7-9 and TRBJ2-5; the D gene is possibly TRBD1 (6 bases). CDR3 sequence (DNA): TGTGCCAGCAGCCCGGGACACCACCAAGAGACCCAGTACTTC. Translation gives CASSPGHHQETQYF.